The sequence of this T cell receptor beta chain was determined in a study of T cell responses to AZD1222 COVID-19 vaccine. Germline V gives CDR1 SEHNR, CDR2 FQNEAQ (reference sequence). The CDR3 is 14 amino acids. The V and J ends lost 4 bases and 0 bases respectively, with 9 bases between them. TCRdb keeps only in-frame clones here, not all; method: immunoSEQ multiplex PCR. The table lists 99,000 or so clones, about nine tenths of them singletons. The sample consisted of peripheral blood, taken 28 days after the second dose of the MenACWY control vaccine. The TCR sequence derives from an adult who received the MenACWY meningococcal vaccine as a control. The chain recombines TRBV7-9 with TRBJ2-5; D remains unclear. The CDR3 loop is CASSSLGNQETQYF. The CDR3 coding sequence is TGTGCCAGCAGCTCGTTAGGAAACCAAGAGACCCAGTACTTC.